What follows describes a single TCR beta chain. This sample is part of a study of T cells after somatic rescue of genetic block. The table came from immunoSEQ multiplex PCR; TCRdb's copy has only in-frame clones and leaves some out. Of approximately 67,000 clones in the sample, 92% were seen once. J lost 8 bases, V lost 2 bases, and 9 bases had no gene match. This CDR3 has 14 residues. Germline CDR1 and CDR2: SGHNT and YYREEE (reference sequence). The chain is built from TRBV5-4 and TRBJ1-2; 7 bases fit TRBD1. The sequence came from a man aged 35-49 years. The material sequenced was peripheral blood mononuclear cells (PBMCs). CDR3 coding DNA: TGTGCCAGCAGCTTCAACAGGGGAACGGGCGGCTACACCTTC. Protein: CASSFNRGTGGYTF.